This record concerns one T cell receptor (beta chain) sequence. This sample is part of a study of cytomegalovirus exposure and HLA in healthy donors. Clones were sequenced by immunoSEQ multiplex PCR, and TCRdb holds only the in-frame ones, with some missing. Of hundreds of thousands of clones in the sample, 86% were seen once. Donors came from a validation cohort of fewer than 150 subjects, distinct from the first 666-subject cohort. Germline trimming cut 5 bases from V and 4 bases from J; bases unmatched to any gene: 4. Germline CDR1 is SGHAT and CDR2 is FQNNGV. The CDR3 length is 13 residues. The V call is TRBV11-2, the J call TRBJ1-1, with TRBD1 identical over 7 bases. The sequence was collected from a woman in her late teens or twenties in good health and CMV-seronegative. Sequencing was done on a sample of PBMCs. CDR3 sequence (DNA): TGTGCCAGCAGCCTCGGGACAGCCACTGAAGCTTTCTTT. Protein product: CASSLGTATEAFF. The full variable domain, with the rest looked up from reference TRBV11-2 and TRBJ1-1, is EAGVAQSPRYKIIEKRQSVAFWCNPISGHATLYWYQQILGQGPKLLIQFQNNGVVDDSQLPKDRFSAERLKGVDSTLKIQPAKLEDSAVYLCASSLGTATEAFFGQGTRLTVV.